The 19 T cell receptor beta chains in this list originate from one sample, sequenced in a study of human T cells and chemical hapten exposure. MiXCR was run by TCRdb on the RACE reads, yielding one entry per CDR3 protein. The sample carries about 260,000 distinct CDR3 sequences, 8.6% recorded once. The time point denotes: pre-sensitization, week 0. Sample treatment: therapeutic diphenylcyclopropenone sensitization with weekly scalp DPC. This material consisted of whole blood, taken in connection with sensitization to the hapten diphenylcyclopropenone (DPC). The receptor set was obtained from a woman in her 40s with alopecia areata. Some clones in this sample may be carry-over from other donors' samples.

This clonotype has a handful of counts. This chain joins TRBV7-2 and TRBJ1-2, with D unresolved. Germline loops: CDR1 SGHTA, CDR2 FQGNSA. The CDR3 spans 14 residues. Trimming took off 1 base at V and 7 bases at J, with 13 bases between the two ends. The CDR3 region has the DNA TGTGCCAGCAGCTTAGGCTCCGAGGTAGCTGGCTACACCTTC. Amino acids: CASSLGSEVAGYTF.

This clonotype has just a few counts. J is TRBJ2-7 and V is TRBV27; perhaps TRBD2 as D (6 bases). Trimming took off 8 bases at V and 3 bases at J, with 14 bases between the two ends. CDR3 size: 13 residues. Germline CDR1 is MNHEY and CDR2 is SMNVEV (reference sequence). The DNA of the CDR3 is TGTGCCAGCGGGCTAGCGCCTTACTACGAGCAGTACTTC. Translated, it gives CASGLAPYYEQYF.

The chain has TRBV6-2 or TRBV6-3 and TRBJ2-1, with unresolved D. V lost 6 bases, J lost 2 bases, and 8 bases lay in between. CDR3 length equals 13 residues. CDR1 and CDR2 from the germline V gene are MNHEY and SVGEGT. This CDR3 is CASRRLAYNEQFF. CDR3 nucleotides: TGTGCCAGCAGGCGTCTAGCCTACAATGAGCAGTTCTTC.

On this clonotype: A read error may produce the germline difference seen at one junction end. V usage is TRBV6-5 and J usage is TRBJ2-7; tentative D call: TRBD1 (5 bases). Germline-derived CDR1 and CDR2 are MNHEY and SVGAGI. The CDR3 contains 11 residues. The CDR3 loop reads CASSPTGPRDF. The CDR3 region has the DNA TGTGCCAGCAGTCCCACAGGCCCCCGGGACTTC.

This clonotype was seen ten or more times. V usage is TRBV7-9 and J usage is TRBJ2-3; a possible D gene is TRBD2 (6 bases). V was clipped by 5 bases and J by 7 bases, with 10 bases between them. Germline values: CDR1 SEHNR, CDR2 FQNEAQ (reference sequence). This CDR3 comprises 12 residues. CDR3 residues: CASSLDYHTQYF. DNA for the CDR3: TGTGCCAGCAGCCTGGACTATCATACGCAGTATTTT.

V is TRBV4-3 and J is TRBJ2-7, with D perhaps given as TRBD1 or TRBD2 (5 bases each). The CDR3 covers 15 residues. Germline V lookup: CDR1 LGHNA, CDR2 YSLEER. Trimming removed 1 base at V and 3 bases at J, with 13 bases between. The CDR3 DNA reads TGCGCCAGCAGCCAAGCGGCAGGGACCTACTACGAGCAGTACTTC. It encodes CASSQAAGTYYEQYF.

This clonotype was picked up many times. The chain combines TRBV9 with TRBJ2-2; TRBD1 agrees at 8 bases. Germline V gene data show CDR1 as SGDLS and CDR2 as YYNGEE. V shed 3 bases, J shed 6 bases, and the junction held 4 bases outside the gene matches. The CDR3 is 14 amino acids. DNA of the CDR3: TGTGCCAGCAGCGGGCAGGGGGCAGCCGGGGAGCTGTTTTTT. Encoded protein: CASSGQGAAGELFF. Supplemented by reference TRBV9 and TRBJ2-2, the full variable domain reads DSGVTQTPKHLITATGQRVTLRCSPRSGDLSVYWYQQSLDQGLQFLIQYYNGEERAKGNILERFSAQQFPDLHSELNLSSLELGDSALYFCASSGQGAAGELFFGEGSRLTVL.

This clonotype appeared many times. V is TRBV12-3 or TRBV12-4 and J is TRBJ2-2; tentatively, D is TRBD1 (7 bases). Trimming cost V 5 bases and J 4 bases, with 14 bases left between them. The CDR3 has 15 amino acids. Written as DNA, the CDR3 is TGTGCCAGCAGTCCCCAGGGGGGAGGCACCGGGGAGCTGTTTTTT. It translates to CASSPQGGGTGELFF.

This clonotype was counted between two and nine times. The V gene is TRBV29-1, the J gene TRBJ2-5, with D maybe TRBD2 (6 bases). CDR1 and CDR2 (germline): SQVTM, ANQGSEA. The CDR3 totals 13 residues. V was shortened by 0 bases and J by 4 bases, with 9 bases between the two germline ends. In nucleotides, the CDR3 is TGCAGCGTTGAAGACAGGAGGGCAGAGACCCAGTACTTC. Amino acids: CSVEDRRAETQYF.

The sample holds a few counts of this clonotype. In nucleotides, the CDR3 is TGTGCCAGCAGTAATCCTTCGGCTAGCGGGAGGGCCCAGGCGCAGTATTTT. Its protein is CASSNPSASGRAQAQYF. The chain couples TRBV28 to TRBJ2-3, with 12 bases identical to TRBD2. CDR1 and CDR2 from the germline V gene are MDHEN and SYDVKM. The V segment lost 5 bases and the J segment 10 bases; nucleotides outside the gene matches: 16. The CDR3 is 17 residues long.

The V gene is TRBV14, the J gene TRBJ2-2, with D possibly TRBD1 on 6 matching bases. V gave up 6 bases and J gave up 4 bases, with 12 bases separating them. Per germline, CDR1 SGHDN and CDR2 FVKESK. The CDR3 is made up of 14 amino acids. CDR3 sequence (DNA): TGTGCCAGCAGACAGGGAATACGCACCGGGGAGCTGTTTTTT. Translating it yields CASRQGIRTGELFF.

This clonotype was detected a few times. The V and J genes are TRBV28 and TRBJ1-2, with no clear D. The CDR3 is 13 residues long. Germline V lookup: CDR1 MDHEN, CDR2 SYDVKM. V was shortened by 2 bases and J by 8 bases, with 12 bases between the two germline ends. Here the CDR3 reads CASSLVSPEGYTF. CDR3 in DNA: TGTGCCAGCAGTTTAGTGTCGCCGGAGGGCTACACCTTC.

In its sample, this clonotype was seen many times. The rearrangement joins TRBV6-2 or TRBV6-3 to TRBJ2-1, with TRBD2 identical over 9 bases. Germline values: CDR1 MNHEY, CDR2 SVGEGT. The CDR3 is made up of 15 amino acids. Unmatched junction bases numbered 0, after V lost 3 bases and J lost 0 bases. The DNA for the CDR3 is TGTGCCAGCAGTTATAGCGGGAGCTCCTACAATGAGCAGTTCTTC. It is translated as CASSYSGSSYNEQFF.

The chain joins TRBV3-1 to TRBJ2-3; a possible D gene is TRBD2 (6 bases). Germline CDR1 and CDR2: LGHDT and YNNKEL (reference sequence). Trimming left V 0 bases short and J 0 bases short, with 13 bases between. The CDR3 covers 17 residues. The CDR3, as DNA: TGTGCCAGCAGCCAAGATGGTTACGGGACTAGCACAGATACGCAGTATTTT. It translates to CASSQDGYGTSTDTQYF.

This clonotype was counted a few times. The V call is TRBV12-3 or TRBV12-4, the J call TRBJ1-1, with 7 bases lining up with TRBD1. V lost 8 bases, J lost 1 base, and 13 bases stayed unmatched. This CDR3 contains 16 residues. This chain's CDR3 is CASGKDRFNRNTEAFF. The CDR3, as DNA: TGTGCCAGCGGAAAGGACAGGTTCAATCGGAACACTGAAGCTTTCTTT.

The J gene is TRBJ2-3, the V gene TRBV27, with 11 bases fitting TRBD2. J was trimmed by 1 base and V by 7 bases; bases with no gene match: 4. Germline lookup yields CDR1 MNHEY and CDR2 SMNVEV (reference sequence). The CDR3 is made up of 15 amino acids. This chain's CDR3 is CASKATSGGTDTQYF. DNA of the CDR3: TGTGCCAGCAAGGCGACTAGCGGGGGCACAGATACGCAGTATTTT.

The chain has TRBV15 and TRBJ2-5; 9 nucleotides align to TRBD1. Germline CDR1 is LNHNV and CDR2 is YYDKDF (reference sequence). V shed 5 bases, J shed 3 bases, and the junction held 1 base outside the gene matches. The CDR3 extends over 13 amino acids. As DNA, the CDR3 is TGTGCCACCAGCGGACAGGGGAAAGAGACCCAGTACTTC. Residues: CATSGQGKETQYF.

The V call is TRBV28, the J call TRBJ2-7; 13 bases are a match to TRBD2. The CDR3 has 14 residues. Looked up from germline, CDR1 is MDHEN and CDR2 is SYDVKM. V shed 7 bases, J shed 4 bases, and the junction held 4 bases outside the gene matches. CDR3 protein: CASTRTSGRYEQYF. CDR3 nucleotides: TGTGCCAGCACCCGGACTAGCGGGAGATACGAGCAGTACTTC.

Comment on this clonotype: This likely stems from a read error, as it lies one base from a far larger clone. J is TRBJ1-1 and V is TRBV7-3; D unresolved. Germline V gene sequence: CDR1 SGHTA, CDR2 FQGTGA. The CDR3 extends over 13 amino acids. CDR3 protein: CASSSTGYTEASF. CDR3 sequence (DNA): TGTGCCAGCAGCTCCACGGGGTACACTGAAGCTTCCTTT.